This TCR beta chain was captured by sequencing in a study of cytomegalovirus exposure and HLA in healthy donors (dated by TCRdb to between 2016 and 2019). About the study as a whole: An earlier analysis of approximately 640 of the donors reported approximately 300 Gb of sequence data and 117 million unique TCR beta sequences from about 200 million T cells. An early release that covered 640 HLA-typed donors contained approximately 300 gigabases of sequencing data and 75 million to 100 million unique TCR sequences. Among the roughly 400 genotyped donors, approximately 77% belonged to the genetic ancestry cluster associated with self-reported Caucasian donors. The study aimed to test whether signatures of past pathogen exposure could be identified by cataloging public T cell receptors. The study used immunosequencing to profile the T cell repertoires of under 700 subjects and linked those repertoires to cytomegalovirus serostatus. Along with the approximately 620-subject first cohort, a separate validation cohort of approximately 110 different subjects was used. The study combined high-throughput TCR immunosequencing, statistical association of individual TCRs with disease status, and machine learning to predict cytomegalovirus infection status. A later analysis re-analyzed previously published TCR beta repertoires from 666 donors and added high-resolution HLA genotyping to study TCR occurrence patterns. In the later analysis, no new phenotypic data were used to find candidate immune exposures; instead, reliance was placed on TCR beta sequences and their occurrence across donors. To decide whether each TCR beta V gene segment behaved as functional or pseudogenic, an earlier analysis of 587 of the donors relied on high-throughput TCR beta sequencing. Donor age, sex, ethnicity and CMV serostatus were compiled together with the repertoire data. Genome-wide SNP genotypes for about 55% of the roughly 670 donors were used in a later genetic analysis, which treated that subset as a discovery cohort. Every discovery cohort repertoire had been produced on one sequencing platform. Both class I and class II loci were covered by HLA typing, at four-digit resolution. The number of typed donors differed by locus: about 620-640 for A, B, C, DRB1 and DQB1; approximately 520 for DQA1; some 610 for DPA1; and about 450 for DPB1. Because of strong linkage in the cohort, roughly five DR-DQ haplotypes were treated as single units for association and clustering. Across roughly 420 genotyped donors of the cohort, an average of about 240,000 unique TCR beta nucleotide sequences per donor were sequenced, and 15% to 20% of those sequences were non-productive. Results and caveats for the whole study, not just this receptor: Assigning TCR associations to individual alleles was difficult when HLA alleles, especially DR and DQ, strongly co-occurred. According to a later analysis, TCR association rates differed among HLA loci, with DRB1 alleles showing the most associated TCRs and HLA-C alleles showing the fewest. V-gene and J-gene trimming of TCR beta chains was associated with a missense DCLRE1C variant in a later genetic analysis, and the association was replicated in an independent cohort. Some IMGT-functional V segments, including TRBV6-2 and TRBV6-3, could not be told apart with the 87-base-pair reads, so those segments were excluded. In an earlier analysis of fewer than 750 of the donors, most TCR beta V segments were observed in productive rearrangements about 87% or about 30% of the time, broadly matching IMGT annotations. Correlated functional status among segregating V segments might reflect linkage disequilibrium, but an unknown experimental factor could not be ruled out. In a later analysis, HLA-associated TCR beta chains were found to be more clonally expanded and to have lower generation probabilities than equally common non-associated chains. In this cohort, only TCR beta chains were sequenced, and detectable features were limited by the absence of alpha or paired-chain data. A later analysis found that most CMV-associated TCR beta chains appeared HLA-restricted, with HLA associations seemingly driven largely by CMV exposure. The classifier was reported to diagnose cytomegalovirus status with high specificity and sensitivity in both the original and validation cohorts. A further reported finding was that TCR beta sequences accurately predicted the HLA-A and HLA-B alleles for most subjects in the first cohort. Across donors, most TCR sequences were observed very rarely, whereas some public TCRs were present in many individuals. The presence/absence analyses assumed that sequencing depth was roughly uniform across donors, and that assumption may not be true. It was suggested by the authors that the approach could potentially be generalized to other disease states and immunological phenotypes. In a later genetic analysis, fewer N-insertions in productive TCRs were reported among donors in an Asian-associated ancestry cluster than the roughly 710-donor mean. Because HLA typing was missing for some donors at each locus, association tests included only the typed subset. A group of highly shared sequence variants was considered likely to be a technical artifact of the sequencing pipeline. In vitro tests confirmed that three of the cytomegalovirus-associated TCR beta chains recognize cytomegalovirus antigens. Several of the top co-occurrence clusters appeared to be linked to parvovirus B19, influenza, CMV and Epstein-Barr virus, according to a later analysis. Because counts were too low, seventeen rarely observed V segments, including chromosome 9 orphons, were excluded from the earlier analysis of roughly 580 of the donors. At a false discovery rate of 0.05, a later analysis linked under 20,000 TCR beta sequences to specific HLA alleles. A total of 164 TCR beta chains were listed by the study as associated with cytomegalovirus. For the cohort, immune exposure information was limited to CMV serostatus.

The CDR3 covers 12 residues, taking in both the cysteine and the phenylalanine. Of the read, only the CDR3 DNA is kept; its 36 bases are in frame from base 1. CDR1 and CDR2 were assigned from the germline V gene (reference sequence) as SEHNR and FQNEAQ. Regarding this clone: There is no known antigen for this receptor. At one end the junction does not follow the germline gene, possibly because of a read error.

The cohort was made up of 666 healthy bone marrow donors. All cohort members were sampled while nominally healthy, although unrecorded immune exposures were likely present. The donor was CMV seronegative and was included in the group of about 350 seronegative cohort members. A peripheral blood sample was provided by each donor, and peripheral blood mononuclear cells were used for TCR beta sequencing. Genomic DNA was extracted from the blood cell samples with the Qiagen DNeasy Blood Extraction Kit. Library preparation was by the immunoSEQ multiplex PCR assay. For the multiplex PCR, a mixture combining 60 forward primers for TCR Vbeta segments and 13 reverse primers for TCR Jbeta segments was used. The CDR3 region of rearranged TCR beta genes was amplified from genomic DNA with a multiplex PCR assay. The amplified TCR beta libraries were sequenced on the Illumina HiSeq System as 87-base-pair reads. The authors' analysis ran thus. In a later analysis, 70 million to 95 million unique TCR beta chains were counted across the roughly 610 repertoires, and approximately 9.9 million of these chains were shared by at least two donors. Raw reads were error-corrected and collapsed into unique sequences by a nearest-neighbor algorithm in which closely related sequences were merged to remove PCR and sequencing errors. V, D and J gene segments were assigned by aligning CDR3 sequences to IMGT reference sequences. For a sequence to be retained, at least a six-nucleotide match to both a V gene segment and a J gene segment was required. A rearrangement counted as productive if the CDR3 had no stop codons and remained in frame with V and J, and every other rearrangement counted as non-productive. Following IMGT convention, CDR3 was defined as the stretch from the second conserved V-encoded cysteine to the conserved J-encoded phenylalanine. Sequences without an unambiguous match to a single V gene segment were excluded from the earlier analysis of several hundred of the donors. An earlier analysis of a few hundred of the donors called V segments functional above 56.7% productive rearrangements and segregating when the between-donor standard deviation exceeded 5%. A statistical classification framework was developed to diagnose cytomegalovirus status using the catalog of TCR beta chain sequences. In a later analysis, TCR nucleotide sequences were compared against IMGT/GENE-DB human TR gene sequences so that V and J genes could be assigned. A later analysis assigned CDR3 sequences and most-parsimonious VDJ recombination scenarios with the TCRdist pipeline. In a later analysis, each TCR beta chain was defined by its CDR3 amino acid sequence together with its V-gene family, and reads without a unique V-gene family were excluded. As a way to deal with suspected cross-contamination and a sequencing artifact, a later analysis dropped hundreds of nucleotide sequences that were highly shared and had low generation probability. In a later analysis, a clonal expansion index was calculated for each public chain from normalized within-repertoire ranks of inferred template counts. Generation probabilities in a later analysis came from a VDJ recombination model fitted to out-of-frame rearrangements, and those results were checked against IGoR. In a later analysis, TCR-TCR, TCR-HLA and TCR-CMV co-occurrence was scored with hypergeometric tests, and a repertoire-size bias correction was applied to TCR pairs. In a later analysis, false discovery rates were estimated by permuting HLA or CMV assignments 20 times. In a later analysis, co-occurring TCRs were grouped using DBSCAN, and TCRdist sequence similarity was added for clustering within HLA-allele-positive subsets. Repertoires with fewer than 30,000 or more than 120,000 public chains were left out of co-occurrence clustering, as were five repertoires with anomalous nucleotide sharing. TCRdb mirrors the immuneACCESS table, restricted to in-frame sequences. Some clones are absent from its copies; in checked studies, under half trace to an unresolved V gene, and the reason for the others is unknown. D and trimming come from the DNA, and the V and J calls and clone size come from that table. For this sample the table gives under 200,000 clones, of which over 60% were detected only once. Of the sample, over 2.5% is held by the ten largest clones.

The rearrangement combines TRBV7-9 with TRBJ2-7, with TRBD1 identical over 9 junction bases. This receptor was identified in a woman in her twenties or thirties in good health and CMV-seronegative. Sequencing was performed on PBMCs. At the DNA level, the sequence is TGTTCCAGCAGCCTCGGACAGGGGGAGCAGTACTTC. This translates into CSSSLGQGEQYF. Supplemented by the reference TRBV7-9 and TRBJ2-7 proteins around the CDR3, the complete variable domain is DTGVSQNPRHKITKRGQNVTFRCDPISEHNRLYWYRQTLGQGPEFLTYFQNEAQLEKSRLLSDRFSAERPKGSFSTLEIQRTEQGDSAMYLCSSSLGQGEQYFGPGTRLTVT.